Following are 11 T cell receptor beta chains from one sample sequenced in a study of shared T cell receptors in the human thymus. The data were produced by immunoSEQ multiplex PCR, yet TCRdb's version contains in-frame clones alone and is incomplete. The profile covers about 610,000 clones, with approximately 90% appearing a single time and 0.0095% to 0.012% taken by the ten largest. The same data also went into a second study, on human thymus T cells.

The source material was thymocytes. The receptors were gathered from a boy under three years old with a congenital heart defect.

The V and J genes are TRBV6-1 and TRBJ2-3, with D possibly matching TRBD2 (6 bases). The CDR3 contains 15 residues. Trimming removed 7 bases from V and 9 bases from J, with 23 bases in between. The V gene's germline CDR1 is MNHNS and CDR2 SASEGT. CDR3 DNA: TGTGCCAGCATCTGGGGGGACTTTGGGGAAACCACGCAGTATTTT. Its protein product is CASIWGDFGETTQYF.

Regarding this clone: Germline and junction disagree at one end, which may indicate a read error. The CDR3 DNA sequence: TGTGCCACCAGCAAGTGGGACAGAGGATTTTATAGCAATCAGCCCCGGCATTTT. Amino acid sequence: CATSKWDRGFYSNQPRHF. V gene TRBV15 combines with J gene TRBJ1-5, with TRBD1 matching over 7 bases. Germline V lookup: CDR1 LNHNV, CDR2 YYDKDF (reference sequence). The CDR3 totals 18 residues.

This clone has a handful of counts. The chain uses TRBV19 and TRBJ2-7; 7 nucleotides align to TRBD1. V shed 9 bases and J 7 bases; nucleotides not matched to a gene: 9. The CDR3 contains 12 residues. Per the germline V gene, CDR1 is LNHDA and CDR2 is SQIVND (reference sequence). The chain's CDR3 is CASEGRGHEQYF. CDR3 in DNA: TGTGCCAGCGAAGGAAGGGGGCATGAGCAGTACTTC.

The V gene is TRBV5-6, the J gene TRBJ1-2; TRBD1 matches at 7 bases. The V segment lost 2 bases and the J segment 5 bases; nucleotides outside the gene matches: 15. Germline values: CDR1 SGHDT, CDR2 YYEEEE. The CDR3 length is 17 residues. DNA of the CDR3: TGTGCCAGCAGCTTCTTACTAGGGACAGTTAAGGGGTATGGCTACACCTTC. Its translation: CASSFLLGTVKGYGYTF.

The V gene is TRBV27, the J gene TRBJ2-2, with 10 bases aligning to TRBD1. This CDR3 has 17 residues. Losses at the gene ends were 5 bases for V and 5 bases for J; bases not matched to a gene: 11. Germline-derived CDR1 and CDR2 are MNHEY and SMNVEV (reference sequence). CDR3 bases: TGTGCCAGCAGTGTTAGGGTCCCGGGACAGGGGACCGGGGAGCTGTTTTTT. Its translation is CASSVRVPGQGTGELFF.

V and J are TRBV4-3 and TRBJ1-5; the D is unclear. The germline gives CDR1 LGHNA, CDR2 YSLEER. Trimming stripped 4 bases from V and 8 bases from J, with 12 bases between. This CDR3 has 13 amino acids. CDR3 loop: CASSRRALEPQHF. CDR3 DNA sequence: TGCGCCAGCAGCCGAAGAGCGTTGGAGCCCCAGCATTTT.

This chain connects TRBV6-1 to TRBJ1-5, with D maybe TRBD1 (5 bases). V lost 6 bases to trimming and J lost 7 bases, with 7 bases between them. The CDR3 runs 11 residues. Germline-derived CDR1 and CDR2 are MNHNS and SASEGT. The CDR3 region is CASRGGQPQHF. CDR3 bases: TGTGCCAGCAGGGGGGGGCAGCCCCAGCATTTT.

The chain employs TRBV11-2 and TRBJ2-1; D possibly corresponds to TRBD1 (6 bases). The CDR3 spans 15 residues. V dropped 5 bases and J dropped 4 bases, with 15 bases sitting between them. The germline CDR1 and CDR2 sequences are SGHAT and FQNNGV. CDR3 loop: CASSPTGTLYNEQFF. The CDR3 bases are TGTGCCAGCAGCCCCACCGGGACACTATACAATGAGCAGTTCTTC.

This chain links TRBV11-2 with TRBJ2-3; 9 bases map to TRBD2. Germline trimming cut 3 bases from V and 4 bases from J; bases unmatched to any gene: 8. The germline gives CDR1 SGHAT, CDR2 FQNNGV. CDR3 length equals 16 residues. The CDR3: CASSFSGSVGADTQYF. The CDR3 nucleotides read TGTGCCAGCAGCTTTAGCGGGAGCGTAGGGGCAGATACGCAGTATTTT.

This chain links TRBV10-3 with TRBJ2-5; D may be TRBD1 (5 bases). The CDR3 sequence is 13 residues long. Germline-derived CDR1 and CDR2 are ENHRY and SYGVKD. With 5 bases removed from V and 2 bases from J, the gap between germline ends came to 9 bases. The CDR3 DNA is TGTGCCATCAGTAGGGGTCCACAAGAGACCCAGTACTTC. It specifies CAISRGPQETQYF.

The CDR3 DNA is TGTGCCAGCAGTTTATCGAGGGTCTGGAATGAGCAGTTCTTC. Translating it yields CASSLSRVWNEQFF. This chain connects TRBV27 to TRBJ2-1; D is possibly TRBD2 (5 bases). CDR3 length: 14 residues. CDR1 is MNHEY and CDR2 is SMNVEV in the germline V gene (reference sequence). The V end was cut by 0 bases, the J end by 7 bases, with 10 bases between.